The T cell receptor beta chain described here comes from a study of shared clonotypes between healthy human individuals. Genomic DNA from each subset was divided evenly over several immunoSEQ plates. Approximately 30,000 T cell genomes (approximately 190 ng DNA) went into each sorted-subset replicate. Repertoires were generated with immunoSEQ multiplex PCR, while TCRdb's copy carries only in-frame clones and drops some. The sample yields some 630,000 clones, roughly 70% seen once. The CDR3 spans 15 residues. The germline V gene has CDR1 WNHNN and CDR2 SYGVQD (reference sequence). V was pared by 0 bases and J by 6 bases, with 14 bases between. This clone has more than one count but fewer than ten.

The TCR comes from a woman aged 25 to 45 in good health. The rearrangement links TRBV10-1 to TRBJ1-1, with D hard to call. The specimen was memory CD4+ T cells sorted from blood. Subset meaning: CD45RA-negative fraction. CDR3 nucleotide sequence: TGCGCCAGCAGTGAGTCGCGCGGGCCGCAGGCTGAAGCTTTCTTT. It codes for CASSESRGPQAEAFF.